This T cell receptor (beta chain) was found in a study of PD-1 blockade in mismatch repair-deficient tumors. Regarding the study as a whole: Rapid post-treatment expansion, then contraction, generally preceding radiologic response, marked tumor-resident clones.

Concerning this clone itself: Its antigen is not identified.

Only in-frame clones appear in the TCRdb table, and some are missing; sequencing was by immunoSEQ multiplex PCR. Seen here are tens of thousands of clones, 81% observed once, and the top ten hold roughly 8.7%. The CDR3 loop spans 15 amino acids. Germline V gene sequence: CDR1 SEHNR, CDR2 FQNEAQ (reference sequence). With 3 bases clipped from V and 2 bases from J, the junction kept 4 bases outside the gene matches. This clonotype was sampled from an adult with mismatch repair-deficient cancer. J is TRBJ2-5 and V is TRBV7-9, with 9 nucleotides matching TRBD2. Material: peripheral blood, obtained roughly 19 weeks after starting pembrolizumab. The CDR3 sequence is CASSFGLAGQETQYF. The CDR3 DNA follows: TGTGCCAGCAGCTTTGGGCTAGCGGGACAAGAGACCCAGTACTTC.